There are many counts of the clone carrying this T cell receptor (beta chain). No antigen is known for it. V was pared by 2 bases and J by 0 bases, with 3 bases of the junction left unmatched. This CDR3 has 18 residues. Germline V CDR1 and CDR2: SGHVS, FNYEAQ. The data are from a study of T cells after posttransplantation cyclophosphamide. Libraries were prepared by immunoSEQ multiplex PCR; TCRdb keeps only in-frame clonotypes and omits some of them. This sample shows 20,000 to 25,000 clones and no singletons; around 7% rests with the ten largest. Study conclusions and caveats: Recipient CMV seropositivity and CMV reactivation strongly tracked TRB clonality.

On the day of bone marrow donation, the related graft donor provided peripheral blood. The V call is TRBV7-6, the J call TRBJ2-1; 14 positions match TRBD2. Sequencing used PBMCs. This clonotype was obtained from a woman in her fifties or sixties in good health, CMV-negative, and a related stem cell transplant donor. The CDR3 DNA sequence: TGTGCCAGCAGCTTAACGACTAGCGGGAGGGCCTCCTACAATGAGCAGTTCTTC. Protein product: CASSLTTSGRASYNEQFF.